The sample holds many counts of the clone carrying this T cell receptor beta chain. Its antigen remains unidentified. Germline V gene lookup returns CDR1 SGHRS and CDR2 YFSETQ. This CDR3 spans 15 amino acids. Trimming took 4 bases from V and 3 from J; bases not matched to a gene: 2. Addition of a universal primer site occurred through template switching, and cDNA carried unique molecular identifiers. TCRdb redid the calling of the 5' RACE reads with MiXCR, one entry per CDR3 protein. This table holds approximately 1.8 million distinct CDR3 sequences, around 29% found once. These data are taken from a study of identical twins. Study-wide points: Out-of-frame TCR alpha sharing observed in monozygotic twins exceeded model estimates.

The V call is TRBV5-1, the J call TRBJ2-1, with 12 bases fitting TRBD2. The clonotype was recovered from a newborn girl in good health. Sequenced input: cord blood. The CDR3 reads CASSRLAGDYNEQFF. The CDR3 nucleotides are TGCGCCAGCAGCCGACTAGCGGGAGACTACAATGAGCAGTTCTTC.